Listed here are 21 T cell receptor beta chains from one sample, sequenced in a study of blood T cell repertoires in COVID-19. The assay was immunoSEQ multiplex PCR, and TCRdb's table has in-frame clones only and misses some. Among some 250,000 clones listed, 85% to 90% were seen once. Input material: PBMCs or T cells enriched from blood (not recorded which). The receptors shown here come from a man between 18 and 35 years old who had recovered from COVID-19.

V usage is TRBV5-1 and J usage is TRBJ2-3; unclear D gene. The CDR3 runs 15 residues. With 0 bases removed from V and 6 bases from J, the gap between germline ends came to 14 bases. Per germline, CDR1 SGHRS and CDR2 YFSETQ. Here the CDR3 reads CASSLDAASKDTQYF. The CDR3 coding sequence is TGCGCCAGCAGCTTGGATGCAGCGTCTAAGGATACGCAGTATTTT.

The V gene is TRBV5-6, the J gene TRBJ1-1; D may be TRBD1 (5 bases). Germline-derived CDR1 and CDR2 are SGHDT and YYEEEE. The CDR3 loop spans 13 amino acids. V was shortened by 4 bases and J by 9 bases, with 16 bases between the two germline ends. The chain's CDR3 is CASSARRGSKAFF. The CDR3 coding sequence is TGTGCCAGCAGCGCCCGCCGGGGGAGCAAAGCTTTCTTT.

CDR3 in amino acids: CASSESSPGLATDTQYF. In DNA, the CDR3 is TGCGCCAGCAGTGAGTCCAGTCCGGGACTAGCGACAGATACGCAGTATTTT. The chain combines TRBV10-2 with TRBJ2-3; 10 nucleotides line up with TRBD2. The CDR3 contains 17 residues. Germline assignment: CDR1 WSHSY and CDR2 SAAADI. Trimming cost V 0 bases and J 3 bases; bases outside gene matches: 6.

J is TRBJ1-6 and V is TRBV14, with D unresolved. The length of the CDR3 is 15 residues. Germline V gene sequence: CDR1 SGHDN, CDR2 FVKESK. Trimming shortened V by 0 bases and J by 8 bases, and 11 bases separated the two germline ends. The CDR3 region is CASSQDGSTYSPLHF. CDR3 nucleotides: TGTGCCAGCAGCCAAGACGGTTCTACCTATTCACCCCTCCACTTT.

The chain uses TRBV23-1 and TRBJ2-1, with a weak D call TRBD1 (7 bases). TRBV23-1 is an ORF; its function is uncertain. Trimming pared 0 bases from V and 4 bases from J, leaving 19 bases between. This CDR3 region has 18 residues. The CDR3 protein is CASSQSRQGGVSYNEQFF. CDR3 coding DNA: TGCGCCAGCAGTCAATCGAGACAGGGAGGAGTCTCGTACAATGAGCAGTTCTTC.

J is TRBJ1-5 and V is TRBV28; 8 bases agree with TRBD1. J was trimmed by 4 bases and V by 5 bases; bases with no gene match: 7. CDR1 and CDR2 from the germline V gene are MDHEN and SYDVKM. This CDR3 is 15 amino acids long. This chain's CDR3 is CASSVDRGGNQPQHF. In DNA form, the CDR3 reads TGTGCCAGCAGTGTAGACAGGGGAGGAAATCAGCCCCAGCATTTT.

As DNA, the CDR3 is TGTGCCTGGGACCCGCAGTTCGACAATGAGCAGTTCTTC. Translating gives CAWDPQFDNEQFF. V is TRBV30 and J is TRBJ2-1; D remains ambiguous. The V gene's germline CDR1 is GTSNPN and CDR2 SVGIG (reference sequence). This CDR3 contains 13 residues. V was trimmed by 5 bases and J by 5 bases, leaving 13 bases between them.

J is TRBJ1-5 and V is TRBV24-1; 9 bases align to TRBD1. Germline V gene sequence: CDR1 KGHDR, CDR2 SFDVKD. The J segment lost 7 bases and the V segment lost 5 bases, leaving 5 bases of the junction unmatched. The CDR3 covers 14 residues. This chain's CDR3 is CATSGGQGYQPQHF. For the CDR3, the DNA is TGTGCCACCAGTGGGGGACAGGGATACCAGCCCCAGCATTTT.

This clone was recorded a few times. The CDR3 reads CASSVGHTNTGELFF. CDR3 coding DNA: TGTGCCAGCAGCGTAGGACACACGAACACCGGGGAGCTGTTTTTT. The chain employs TRBV9 and TRBJ2-2; D uncertain. The V end lost 0 bases, the J end lost 0 bases, and 6 bases lay between the germline ends. CDR1 and CDR2 (germline): SGDLS, YYNGEE. The CDR3 loop spans 15 amino acids.

The genes are TRBV7-2 and TRBJ2-3; a weak D match, TRBD1 (6 bases). The CDR3 length is 15 residues. CDR1 and CDR2 (germline): SGHTA, FQGNSA. V shed 5 bases and J shed 0 bases, with 12 bases lying between them. The CDR3 spells CASSRTEASTDTQYF. The DNA for the CDR3 is TGTGCCAGCAGCCGGACAGAAGCTAGCACAGATACGCAGTATTTT.

The rearrangement joins TRBV5-6 to TRBJ1-5, with D unclear. There are 16 residues in the CDR3. With 3 bases removed from V and 6 bases from J, the gap between germline ends came to 19 bases. Germline CDR1 is SGHDT and CDR2 is YYEEEE. The CDR3 loop is CASSYAGISRSQPQHF. CDR3 coding DNA: TGTGCCAGCAGCTACGCCGGGATATCTCGGAGTCAGCCCCAGCATTTT.

This clone was seen just once. The V gene is TRBV7-9, the J gene TRBJ1-4; D call uncertain. CDR1 and CDR2 (germline): SEHNR, FQNEAQ (reference sequence). The CDR3 runs 12 residues. V was shortened by 8 bases and J by 6 bases, with 10 bases between the two germline ends. CDR3 sequence reads: CASAAVDEKLFF. The CDR3 DNA reads TGTGCCAGCGCGGCCGTAGATGAAAAACTGTTTTTT.

This clone came up many times. This sequence joins TRBV10-3 and TRBJ2-5, with D maybe TRBD1 (6 bases). Germline loops: CDR1 ENHRY, CDR2 SYGVKD. The CDR3 consists of 15 residues. The V end was cut by 4 bases, the J end by 0 bases, with 12 bases between. This CDR3 is CAISGGQTYQETQYF. CDR3 nucleotides: TGTGCCATCAGTGGGGGACAAACGTACCAAGAGACCCAGTACTTC.

The J gene is TRBJ2-1, the V gene TRBV29-1; 11 positions agree with TRBD2. This CDR3 comprises 14 residues. V was clipped by 6 bases and J by 2 bases; unmatched bases: 3. CDR1 is SQVTM, CDR2 ANQGSEA, per germline. CDR3 sequence (DNA): TGCAGCGTGCTGACTAGCGGGGCCTACAATGAGCAGTTCTTC. Residues: CSVLTSGAYNEQFF.

The V and J genes are TRBV15 and TRBJ2-1, with TRBD1 matching 9 bases. This CDR3 contains 14 residues. The V gene end was trimmed by 6 bases and the J gene end by 10 bases; junction bases not matched to a gene: 10. Germline V gene lookup returns CDR1 LNHNV and CDR2 YYDKDF (reference sequence). The CDR3 nucleotides are TGTGCCACCAGACGGGGACAGGGTTACGAGGAGCAGTTCTTC. Translated, it gives CATRRGQGYEEQFF.

The chain uses TRBV30 and TRBJ2-3; tentative D call: TRBD2 (5 bases). The germline V gene has CDR1 GTSNPN and CDR2 SVGIG (reference sequence). Trimming shortened V by 5 bases and J by 5 bases, and 8 bases separated the two germline ends. This CDR3 is built from 11 residues. The CDR3 here is CAWGSGDTQYF. The CDR3 nucleotides are TGTGCCTGGGGGAGCGGAGATACGCAGTATTTT.

This clone has just one count. CDR3 sequence (DNA): TGTGCCAGCAGCTTTACAGGGGGCACTGAAGCTTTCTTT. This translates into CASSFTGGTEAFF. This sequence joins TRBV5-5 and TRBJ1-1; TRBD1 agrees at 8 bases. Germline-derived CDR1 and CDR2 are SGHKS and YYEKEE (reference sequence). The J segment lost 4 bases and the V segment lost 2 bases, leaving 1 base of the junction unmatched. CDR3 length: 13 residues. Using reference TRBV5-5 and TRBJ1-1 for the parts outside the CDR3, the full variable domain is DAGVTQSPTHLIKTRGQQVTLRCSPISGHKSVSWYQQVLGQGPQFIFQYYEKEERGRGNFPDRFSARQFPNYSSELNVNALLLGDSALYLCASSFTGGTEAFFGQGTRLTVV.

This rearrangement joins TRBV24-1 to TRBJ1-2; 10 nucleotides agree with TRBD1. Germline CDR1 is KGHDR and CDR2 is SFDVKD. The junction had 3 bases not matched to a gene; V was cut back by 3 bases and J by 6 bases. The CDR3 is 14 amino acids. The CDR3 sequence is CATSDTGQGNGYTF. In DNA, the CDR3 is TGTGCCACCAGTGATACGGGACAGGGGAATGGCTACACCTTC.

This clone appeared a single time. The chain carries TRBV28 and TRBJ2-3, with a tentative D call TRBD2 (5 bases). Deletions cut 6 bases from V and 2 bases from J, with 24 bases between. Germline values: CDR1 MDHEN, CDR2 SYDVKM. This CDR3 spans 18 amino acids. CDR3 amino acids: CASSAPIRGPETTDTQYF. The CDR3 DNA is TGTGCCAGCAGCGCCCCAATACGAGGGCCTGAAACCACAGATACGCAGTATTTT.

The V gene is TRBV4-1, the J gene TRBJ2-1; 9 bases fit TRBD2. CDR3 length: 15 residues. The germline gives CDR1 MGHRA, CDR2 YSYEKL. Unmatched junction bases numbered 8, after V lost 7 bases and J lost 4 bases. This chain's CDR3 is CASKASGVSYNEQFF. The CDR3 nucleotides read TGCGCCAGCAAGGCTAGCGGGGTGTCTTACAATGAGCAGTTCTTC.

The gene calls are TRBV11-2 and TRBJ2-1; 8 bases agree with TRBD2. J was trimmed by 6 bases and V by 5 bases; bases with no gene match: 15. Germline V gives CDR1 SGHAT, CDR2 FQNNGV. The CDR3 extends over 17 amino acids. The CDR3 protein is CASSPHPESGSRNEQFF. CDR3 coding DNA: TGTGCCAGCAGCCCTCACCCCGAGAGCGGGAGTCGCAATGAGCAGTTCTTC.